This T cell receptor beta chain is from a study of blood T cells in healthy people across ages. With each sample, at least 5.5 micrograms of total RNA were extracted. Germline V gene sequence: CDR1 MGHDK, CDR2 SYGVNS. CDR3 length equals 17 residues. Next came a second PCR, run for about 7 to 12 cycles, which used a sample-barcoded 5' primer along with a J-beta primer mix. One entry per CDR3 protein, called by TCRdb with MiXCR from the 5' RACE reads. The sample shows 650,000 to 950,000 distinct CDR3 sequences, roughly 44% of them seen only once. The clonotype originates from a man between 60 and 75 years old in good health. The sequencing sample was made of blood. The chain links TRBV25-1 to TRBJ2-4; the D gene is possibly TRBD1 (5 bases). The J call may be in error: the DNA end matches TRBJ2-7 better. CDR3 amino acids: CASSEGMTAYESYEQYF. DNA for the CDR3: TGTGCCAGCAGTGAAGGGATGACAGCCTACGAATCCTACGAGCAGTACTTC.